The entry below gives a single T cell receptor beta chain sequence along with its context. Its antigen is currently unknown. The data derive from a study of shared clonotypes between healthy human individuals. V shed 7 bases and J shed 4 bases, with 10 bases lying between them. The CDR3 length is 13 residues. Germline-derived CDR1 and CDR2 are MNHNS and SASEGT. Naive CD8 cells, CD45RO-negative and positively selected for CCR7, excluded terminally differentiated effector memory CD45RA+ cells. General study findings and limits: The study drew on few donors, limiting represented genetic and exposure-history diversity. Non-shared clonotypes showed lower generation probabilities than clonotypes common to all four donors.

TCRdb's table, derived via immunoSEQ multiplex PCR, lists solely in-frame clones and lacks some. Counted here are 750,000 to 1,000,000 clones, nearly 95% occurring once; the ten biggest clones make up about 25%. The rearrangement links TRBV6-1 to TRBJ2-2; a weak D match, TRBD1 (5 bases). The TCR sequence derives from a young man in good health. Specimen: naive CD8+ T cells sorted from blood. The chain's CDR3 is CASILQGTGELFF. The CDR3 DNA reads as TGTGCCAGCATTTTGCAGGGCACCGGGGAGCTGTTTTTT.